This TCR beta chain was identified during a study of CD8 T cells in Susac syndrome. The study, taken as a whole, reports: An acknowledgment was made by the study that its TCR sequencing and HLA analysis involved relatively few individuals.

After extraction with the RNeasy kit, roughly 0.45 to 1 ug of the RNA was reverse transcribed using random hexamers. TCRdb reanalysed the immunoSEQ multiplex PCR reads using MiXCR and keeps one entry per CDR3 protein. The sample holds 73,000 or so distinct CDR3 sequences, over 85% seen once. Of note for this clonotype: Its specificity is unknown.

Germline assignment: CDR1 SEHNR and CDR2 FQNEAQ (reference sequence). This CDR3 comprises 15 residues. The J segment lost 3 bases and the V segment lost 5 bases, leaving 8 bases of the junction unmatched. The material sequenced was CD8+ T cells from PBMCs. The sequence was obtained from a human donor with multiple sclerosis. J is TRBJ2-5 and V is TRBV7-9, with 8 bases matching TRBD2. The CDR3 sequence is CASSRGAAGEETQYF. The DNA for the CDR3 is TGTGCCAGCAGCCGGGGGGCAGCGGGAGAAGAGACCCAGTACTTC.